Sequencing of this T cell receptor beta chain was carried out in a study of OX40 agonist ivuxolimab in advanced cancers. Regarding the study as a whole: Mean expanded clone counts were higher in CD8+ than CD4+ T cells.

This clone was observed a few times. What it binds is unknown. Produced via immunoSEQ multiplex PCR; TCRdb's table is partial and in-frame only. The sample has tens of thousands of clones; 70% to 90% are singletons. Germline values: CDR1 SGDLS, CDR2 YYNGEE. J lost 1 base, V lost 4 bases, and 11 bases had no gene match. The CDR3 has 17 residues. The TCR was taken from an adult with an advanced solid tumor such as melanoma, head and neck, liver or kidney cancer. This specimen consisted of CD4+ or CD8+ T cells sorted from blood, obtained in a trial of the OX40 agonist ivuxolimab. V and J are TRBV9 and TRBJ2-7, with 10 bases fitting TRBD2. CDR3 protein: CASSPETLAGVSYEQYF. Written as DNA, the CDR3 is TGTGCCAGCAGCCCAGAAACCCTAGCGGGGGTATCCTACGAGCAGTACTTC. Full variable domain (rest looked up from reference TRBV9 and TRBJ2-7): DSGVTQTPKHLITATGQRVTLRCSPRSGDLSVYWYQQSLDQGLQFLIQYYNGEERAKGNILERFSAQQFPDLHSELNLSSLELGDSALYFCASSPETLAGVSYEQYFGPGTRLTVT.